This T cell receptor (beta chain) is drawn from a study of brain metastases from non-small cell lung cancer (dated by TCRdb to about 2019). Context from the whole study: In non-small-cell lung cancer patients, the researchers characterized the immune microenvironment of brain metastases and primary tumors that had been resected as matched pairs.

Concerning this clone itself: Its target antigen remains unknown. No quality values exist for individual bases; no much larger clone is one base distant.

The cohort comprised over 35 patients with surgically resected non-small-cell lung cancer who had both primary tumor and brain metastasis specimens. Tumor specimens were archival formalin-fixed, paraffin-embedded tissues. Library creation used the immunoSEQ multiplex PCR assay. Alongside a 770-gene immune expression panel, the team sequenced the T-cell receptor beta chain repertoire. As stored in TCRdb, this immuneACCESS dataset retains in-frame rearrangements with V and J assigned. A fraction of the clones does not appear; measured against another copy, unresolved V genes explain less than half of the discrepancy, and the remainder lacks a known reason. A total of around 2,700 clones appear in this sample, 75% to 85% of them only once. The ten largest clones take up roughly 4.5% of the sample. What the work shows at the level of the full study, not this receptor alone: Compared with the matched primary tumors, about 69% of brain metastases appeared to show expanded T-cell clones. TCR repertoires were found to be largely shared between paired brain metastases and primary tumors, although sparse T-cell densities were observed in the brain metastases. Lower T-cell infiltration was exhibited by brain metastases compared with primary tumors (P < 0.001).

Ends trimmed: V by 3 bases, J by 1 base; bases unmatched to a gene: 3. CDR1 and CDR2 were assigned from the germline V gene as SGHRS and YFSETQ. The CDR3 spans 15 residues, from the cysteine through the phenylalanine. CDR3 DNA is the only sequence kept; it has 45 bases, read in frame from the first base. The V and J genes are TRBV5-1 and TRBJ1-2; 10 nucleotides in the junction match TRBD1. The TCR was taken from a donor aged 40 or older with non-small cell lung cancer. The sample was primary lung tumor tissue. The cell subset or site tag for this specimen amounts to: primary lung tumor paired with brain metastasis. In nucleotides, the sequence is TGCGCCAGCAGCTGGGGACAGGGGCTTAACTATGGCTACACCTTC. This codes for CASSWGQGLNYGYTF.